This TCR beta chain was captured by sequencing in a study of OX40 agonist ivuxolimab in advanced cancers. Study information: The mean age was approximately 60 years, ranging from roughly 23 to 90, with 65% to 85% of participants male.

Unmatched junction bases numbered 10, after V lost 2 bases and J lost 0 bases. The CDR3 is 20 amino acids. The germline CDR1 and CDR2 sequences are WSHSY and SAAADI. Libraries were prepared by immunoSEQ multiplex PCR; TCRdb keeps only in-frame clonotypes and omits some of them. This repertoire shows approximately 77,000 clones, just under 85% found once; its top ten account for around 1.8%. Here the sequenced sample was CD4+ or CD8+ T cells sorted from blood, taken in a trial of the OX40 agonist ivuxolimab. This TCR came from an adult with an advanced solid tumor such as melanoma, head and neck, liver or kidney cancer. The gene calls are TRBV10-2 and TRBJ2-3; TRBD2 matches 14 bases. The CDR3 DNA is TGCGCCAGCAGTGAGAGGGGACTAGCGGGAGAGGGTTTTAGCACAGATACGCAGTATTTT. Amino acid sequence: CASSERGLAGEGFSTDTQYF.